The 15 T cell receptor beta chains below come from one sample, sequenced in a study of graft-versus-host responses after intestinal transplantation. About 200,000 CFSE-labeled responder cells were plated with about 200,000 irradiated, violet-dye-labeled stimulator cells. Some clones are missing from TCRdb's copy, which holds only in-frame ones; the method was immunoSEQ multiplex PCR. The sample has around 21,000 clones, about 45% seen once. The sequencing here drew on alloreactive CD8+ T cells from a mixed lymphocyte reaction culture, taken before transplantation. Regarding subset: CFSE-low proliferating T cells sorted from roughly six-day pre-transplant mixed lymphocyte reaction (GvH or HvG direction). The receptors were sampled from a human patient who was an organ donor for intestinal transplantation.

V and J are TRBV27 and TRBJ2-6; D is unclear. The CDR3 contains 21 residues. V dropped 3 bases and J dropped 0 bases, with 24 bases sitting between them. Germline CDR1 is MNHEY and CDR2 is SMNVEV (reference sequence). CDR3 in amino acids: CASSFFIARTESNSGANVLTF. The CDR3 DNA follows: TGTGCCAGCAGTTTCTTTATCGCCAGGACGGAATCCAACTCTGGGGCCAACGTCCTGACTTTC.

This clone has just a few counts. The V and J genes are TRBV2 and TRBJ2-5, with 11 bases aligning to TRBD2. The last part of the DNA fits TRBJ2-7 better; the J call may be wrong. The CDR3 contains 13 residues. Germline V gene lookup returns CDR1 SNHLY and CDR2 FYNNEI. The CDR3: CASPTSGTYEQYF. CDR3 sequence (DNA): TGTGCCAGTCCGACTAGCGGGACCTACGAGCAGTACTTC.

V is TRBV4-1 and J is TRBJ2-1, with D possibly being TRBD2 (5 bases). Trimming cost V 1 base and J 12 bases, with 13 bases left between them. Germline CDR1 is MGHRA and CDR2 is YSYEKL. The CDR3 runs 13 residues. CDR3 nucleotide sequence: TGCGCCAGCAGCCAAGTGGGAGTCAACAGGCAGTTCTTC. It yields the protein CASSQVGVNRQFF.

This rearrangement joins TRBV28 to TRBJ1-1; tentative D call: TRBD1 (5 bases). Trimming cost V 6 bases and J 1 base, with 9 bases left between them. This CDR3 is built from 13 residues. The germline V gene encodes CDR1 MDHEN and CDR2 SYDVKM. In DNA form, the CDR3 reads TGTGCCAGCAGAGGGACGGCGAACACTGAAGCTTTCTTT. Its protein product is CASRGTANTEAFF. The full variable domain, rest sourced from reference TRBV28 and TRBJ1-1, is DVKVTQSSRYLVKRTGEKVFLECVQDMDHENMFWYRQDPGLGLRLIYFSYDVKMKEKGDIPEGYSVSREKKERFSLILESASTNQTSMYLCASRGTANTEAFFGQGTRLTVV.

The table lists this clone with a few counts. This chain uses TRBV18 with TRBJ1-4; D remains unclear. The CDR3 length is 14 residues. The V end was cut by 3 bases, the J end by 13 bases, with 18 bases between. CDR1 and CDR2 (germline): KGHSH, LQKENI. This chain's CDR3 is CASSPGNSPGRLFF. The CDR3 nucleotides are TGTGCCAGCTCACCGGGGAACTCCCCCGGGAGACTGTTTTTT.

This rearrangement joins TRBV5-4 to TRBJ2-1, with a weak D call TRBD1 (6 bases). Trimming stripped 4 bases from V and 6 bases from J, with 14 bases between. Germline V CDR1 and CDR2: SGHNT, YYREEE (reference sequence). CDR3 length: 14 amino acids. The DNA of the CDR3 is TGTGCCAGCAGCCCCACGGACAGTTTCAATGAGCAGTTCTTC. As protein: CASSPTDSFNEQFF.

The CDR3 DNA sequence: TGTGCCAGCAGCGGGGACAGGGGCTACGAGCAGTACTTC. It encodes CASSGDRGYEQYF. This sequence joins TRBV5-5 and TRBJ2-7; 10 bases line up with TRBD1. Germline assignment: CDR1 SGHKS and CDR2 YYEKEE (reference sequence). Trimming at V came to 4 bases and at J to 3 bases, leaving 1 base not matched to a gene. The CDR3 is made up of 13 amino acids.

The sample holds a few counts of this clone. This chain uses TRBV4-1 with TRBJ2-2, with TRBD2 matching over 8 bases. V was clipped by 4 bases and J by 2 bases; unmatched bases: 15. The CDR3 spans 19 residues. Germline lookup yields CDR1 MGHRA and CDR2 YSYEKL. Here the CDR3 reads CASSRWHVGTSGNTGELFF. The CDR3 coding sequence is TGCGCCAGCAGCCGTTGGCACGTAGGAACTAGCGGTAACACCGGGGAGCTGTTTTTT.

This clone was observed a handful of times. The chain joins TRBV6-6 to TRBJ2-1; D is tentatively TRBD1 or TRBD2 (5 bases each). There are 15 residues in the CDR3. V was shortened by 7 bases and J by 8 bases, with 21 bases between the two germline ends. The germline V gene has CDR1 MNHNY and CDR2 SVGAGI (reference sequence). The CDR3 here is CASTVTWDPGHEQFF. The CDR3 DNA follows: TGTGCCAGCACAGTTACATGGGACCCGGGGCATGAGCAGTTCTTC.

This chain links TRBV7-9 with TRBJ1-1; tentative D call: TRBD1 (5 bases). Germline V CDR1 and CDR2: SEHNR, FQNEAQ (reference sequence). V dropped 2 bases and J dropped 11 bases, with 15 bases sitting between them. The CDR3 extends over 13 amino acids. As DNA, the CDR3 is TGTGCCAGCAGCTTATTTGAATCAAAGGGGGCTTTCTTT. As protein: CASSLFESKGAFF.

This clone was seen a few times. The chain has TRBV5-1 and TRBJ1-5; 7 bases line up with TRBD1. Looked up from germline, CDR1 is SGHRS and CDR2 is YFSETQ. The CDR3 totals 15 residues. Trimming took 4 bases from V and 6 from J; bases not matched to a gene: 10. CDR3 amino acids: CASSPLGTEVQPQHF. The CDR3 region has the DNA TGCGCCAGCAGCCCTCTTGGGACAGAAGTTCAGCCCCAGCATTTT.

The rearrangement uses TRBV4-1 and TRBJ2-1; D call uncertain. Germline CDR1 is MGHRA and CDR2 is YSYEKL. V was cut by 1 base and J by 9 bases, with 10 bases left in between. The CDR3 has 13 amino acids. This CDR3 reads CASSQGIIGEQFF. DNA of the CDR3: TGCGCCAGCAGCCAAGGGATAATCGGTGAGCAGTTCTTC.

By share of the sample, this clone is medium-sized. The chain joins TRBV5-4 to TRBJ1-1, with TRBD1 as a possible D gene (5 bases). Trimming pared 0 bases from V and 2 bases from J, leaving 11 bases between. CDR1 is SGHNT, CDR2 YYREEE, per germline (reference sequence). The CDR3 sequence is 15 residues long. The CDR3 reads CASSLGAGANTEAFF. DNA for the CDR3: TGTGCCAGCAGCTTGGGGGCCGGGGCAAACACTGAAGCTTTCTTT.

V and J are TRBV15 and TRBJ2-7, with TRBD1 identical over 8 bases. CDR1 LNHNV and CDR2 YYDKDF come from the germline V gene (reference sequence). CDR3 length: 14 residues. The V and J ends lost 4 bases and 7 bases, in that order; junction bases with no gene match: 9. CDR3 in amino acids: CATSTTGQGLEQYF. The CDR3 coding sequence is TGTGCCACCAGCACCACTGGACAGGGACTGGAGCAGTACTTC.

This clone came up a few times. This sequence joins TRBV7-3 and TRBJ2-2, with 10 bases that match TRBD1. This CDR3 region has 14 residues. In germline, CDR1 is SGHTA, CDR2 FQGTGA. Trimming removed 7 bases from V and 9 bases from J; junction bases left unmatched: 8. CDR3 amino acids: CASTGDRGRRELFF. DNA of the CDR3: TGTGCCAGCACCGGGGACAGGGGAAGAAGGGAGCTGTTTTTT.